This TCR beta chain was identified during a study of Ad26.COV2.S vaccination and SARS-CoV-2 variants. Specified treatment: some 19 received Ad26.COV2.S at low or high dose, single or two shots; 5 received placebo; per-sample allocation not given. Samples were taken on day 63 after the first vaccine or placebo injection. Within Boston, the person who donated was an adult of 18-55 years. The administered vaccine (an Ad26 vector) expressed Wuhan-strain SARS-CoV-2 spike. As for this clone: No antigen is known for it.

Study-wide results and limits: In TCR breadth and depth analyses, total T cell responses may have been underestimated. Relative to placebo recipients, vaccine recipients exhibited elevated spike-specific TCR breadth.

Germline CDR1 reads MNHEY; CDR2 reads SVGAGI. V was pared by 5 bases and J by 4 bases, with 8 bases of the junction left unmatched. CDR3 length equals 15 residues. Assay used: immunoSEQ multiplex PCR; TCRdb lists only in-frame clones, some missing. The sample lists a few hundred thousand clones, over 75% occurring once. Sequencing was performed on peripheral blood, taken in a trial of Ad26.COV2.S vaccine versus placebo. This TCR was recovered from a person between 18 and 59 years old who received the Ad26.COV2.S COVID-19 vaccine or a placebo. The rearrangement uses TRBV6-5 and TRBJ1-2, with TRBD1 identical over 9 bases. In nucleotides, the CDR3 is TGTGCCAGCAGTACCCGAGGGACAGGGATCTATGGCTACACCTTC. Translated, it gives CASSTRGTGIYGYTF.